Each of the 7 T cell receptor beta chains below was sequenced from the same sample in a study of T cell repertoires in cytomegalovirus infection. TCRdb reanalysed the reads using MiXCR and keeps one entry per CDR3 protein. The data contain some 920,000 distinct CDR3 sequences, roughly 30% of them singletons. For these TCRs, the target antigens are not known. The input for sequencing was cultured CD8+ T cells from PBMCs, taken from culture after CMV antigen stimulation. The receptors were gathered from a human donor in good health (CMV status not recorded). Some clones in this sample may be carry-over from other donors' samples.

There are a few counts of this clonotype. As DNA, the CDR3 is TGTGCCAGCAGTTCTATGAAGGAGTATGGCTACACCTTC. Translating it yields CASSSMKEYGYTF. This chain links TRBV27 with TRBJ1-2; D call uncertain. This CDR3 spans 13 amino acids. The germline V gene has CDR1 MNHEY and CDR2 SMNVEV (reference sequence). Deletions cut 4 bases from V and 5 bases from J, with 11 bases between.

The chain has TRBV6-2 or TRBV6-3 and TRBJ2-7; 9 nucleotides align to TRBD1. The CDR3 length is 18 residues. The V gene end was trimmed by 2 bases and the J gene end by 1 base; junction bases not matched to a gene: 12. Germline V gives CDR1 MNHEY, CDR2 SVGEGT. In DNA, the CDR3 is TGTGCCAGCAGTTACGATGGACAGGGGACCATATATTCCTACGAGCAGTACGTC. It encodes CASSYDGQGTIYSYEQYV.

The chain carries TRBV20-1 and TRBJ2-2, with 10 bases identical to TRBD2. CDR1 is DFQATT and CDR2 is SNEGSKA in the germline V gene (reference sequence). Trimming removed 6 bases from V and 5 bases from J; junction bases left unmatched: 9. This CDR3 is 15 amino acids long. CDR3 in DNA: TGCAGTGCCAGAAGCGGGGGGGCGGGAACCGGGGAGCTGTTTTTT. Protein product: CSARSGGAGTGELFF.

The chain uses TRBV3-1 and TRBJ1-6; D gene uncertain. The germline gives CDR1 LGHDT, CDR2 YNNKEL (reference sequence). V was trimmed by 0 bases and J by 5 bases, leaving 11 bases between them. There are 16 residues in the CDR3. The DNA of the CDR3 is TGTGCCAGCAGCCAAGACGGGCCAGCCAATAATTCACCCCTCCACTTT. This sequence encodes CASSQDGPANNSPLHF. Supplemented by reference TRBV3-1 and TRBJ1-6, the full variable domain reads DTAVSQTPKYLVTQMGNDKSIKCEQNLGHDTMYWYKQDSKKFLKIMFSYNNKELIINETVPNRFSPKSPDKAHLNLHINSLELGDSAVYFCASSQDGPANNSPLHFGNGTRLTVT.

Note on this clonotype: This may be a read error, as it is one base from a much larger clone. The chain combines TRBV7-2 with TRBJ1-6; tentative D call: TRBD1 (6 bases). Germline CDR1 reads SGHTA; CDR2 reads FQGNSA. Trimming stripped 2 bases from V and 14 bases from J, with 13 bases between. The CDR3 is 13 amino acids. CDR3 in amino acids: CASSLTGPASLHF. The CDR3 nucleotides are TGTGCCAGCAGCTTAACAGGGCCGGCATCCCTCCACTTT. Complete variable domain (other parts from reference TRBV7-2 and TRBJ1-6): GAGVSQSPSNKVTEKGKDVELRCDPISGHTALYWYRQSLGQGLEFLIYFQGNSAPDKSGLPSDRFSAERTGGSVSTLTIQRTQQEDSAVYLCASSLTGPASLHFGNGTRLTVT.

This clonotype was seen repeatedly, ten times or more. The rearrangement links TRBV7-2 to TRBJ2-3, with unresolved D. The CDR3 is made up of 15 amino acids. The germline V gene encodes CDR1 SGHTA and CDR2 FQGNSA. The V end was cut by 3 bases, the J end by 2 bases, with 12 bases between. The CDR3 sequence is CASSFRMYDTDTQYF. DNA of the CDR3: TGTGCCAGCAGCTTCCGGATGTACGACACAGATACGCAGTATTTT.

J is TRBJ2-3 and V is TRBV5-1, with 7 bases aligning to TRBD2. Germline-derived CDR1 and CDR2 are SGHRS and YFSETQ. The CDR3 covers 19 residues. V lost 0 bases, J lost 1 base, and 14 bases stayed unmatched. This CDR3 is CASSLAQRPSGERTDTQYF. CDR3 nucleotide sequence: TGCGCCAGCAGCTTGGCCCAAAGACCAAGCGGGGAACGCACAGATACGCAGTATTTT.